This T cell receptor (beta chain) was recovered during a study of metastatic and nonmetastatic thyroid tumors. The overall study: Repertoires from blood and tumor or nodule tissue of malignant and benign thyroid patients were compared.

No patient had received any treatment before thyroid surgery. TCRdb re-clonotyped the PCR reads via MiXCR. The sample contains some 19,000 clones, about 30% of which appear only once. V shed 5 bases, J shed 8 bases, and the junction held 16 bases outside the gene matches. CDR1 is SEHNR and CDR2 is FQNEAQ in the germline V gene (reference sequence). The CDR3 loop spans 17 amino acids. This clone qualifies as medium-sized (0.01 to 0.1%). The chain recombines TRBV7-9 with TRBJ2-1; 9 bases match TRBD2. The sequence was collected from a female donor with papillary thyroid cancer or a benign thyroid nodule (not recorded which). Some clones in this sample may be carry-over from other donors' samples. The sample consisted of tumor tissue. The chain's CDR3 is CASSERRGGRAVDEQFF. As DNA, the CDR3 is TGTGCCAGCAGCGAGCGACGTGGCGGGAGGGCCGTCGATGAGCAGTTCTTC.